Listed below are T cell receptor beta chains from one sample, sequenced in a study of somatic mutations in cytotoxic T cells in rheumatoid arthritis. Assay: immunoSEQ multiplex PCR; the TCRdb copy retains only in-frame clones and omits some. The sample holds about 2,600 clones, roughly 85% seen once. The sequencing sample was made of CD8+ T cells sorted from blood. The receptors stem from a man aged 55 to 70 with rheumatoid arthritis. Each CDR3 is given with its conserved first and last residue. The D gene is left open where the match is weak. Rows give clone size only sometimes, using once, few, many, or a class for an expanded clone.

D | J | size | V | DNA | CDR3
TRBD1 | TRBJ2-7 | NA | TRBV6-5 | TGTGCCAGTCAAAGCGGGACAGGGGGGTCCTACGAGCAGTACTTC | CASQSGTGGSYEQYF
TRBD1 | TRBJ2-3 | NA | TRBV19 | TGTGCCAGCCGGATAGGGACAGGGCTTAGCACAGATACGCAGTATTTT | CASRIGTGLSTDTQYF
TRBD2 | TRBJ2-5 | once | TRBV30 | TGTGCCTGCCACGGGGGGATGGGGACCCAGTACTTC | CACHGGMGTQYF
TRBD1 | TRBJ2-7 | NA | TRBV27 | TGTGCCAGCAGGGTGGGACAGGCCTACGAGCAGTACTTC | CASRVGQAYEQYF
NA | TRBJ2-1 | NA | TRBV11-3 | TGTGCCAGCAGCGGAACAGGGGGGGGAAGCTCCTACAATGAGCAGTTCTTC | CASSGTGGGSSYNEQFF
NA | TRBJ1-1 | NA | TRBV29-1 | TGCAGCGTTGAAGATGGGGGCTCAAGGGAAGCTTTCTTT | CSVEDGGSREAFF
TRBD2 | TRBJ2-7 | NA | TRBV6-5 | TGTGCCAGCAGTTTTCCGACTAGCGGGAAAAACGAGCAGTACTTC | CASSFPTSGKNEQYF
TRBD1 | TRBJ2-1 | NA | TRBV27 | TGTGCCAGCAGTGGGGGGACAGGAGACGAGCAGTTCTTC | CASSGGTGDEQFF
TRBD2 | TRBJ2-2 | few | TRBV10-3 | TGTGCCATCAGTGCCCCGGGGGGGGGCGGGGAGCTGTTTTTT | CAISAPGGGGELFF
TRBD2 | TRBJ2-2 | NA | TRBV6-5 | TGTGCCAGCACCTACGGGGGGGCTGGCGGGGAGCTGTTTTTT | CASTYGGAGGELFF
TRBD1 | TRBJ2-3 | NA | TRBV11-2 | TGTGCCAGCAGCCAATGGACAGGGCAAGGAGATACGCAGTATTTT | CASSQWTGQGDTQYF
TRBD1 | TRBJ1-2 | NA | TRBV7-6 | TGTGCCAGCAGCCCAGGGACAGGGGGAACCTATGACTACACCTTC | CASSPGTGGTYDYTF
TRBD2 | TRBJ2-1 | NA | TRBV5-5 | TGTGCCAGCAGCGCTCGGGGGGGGTGGCGTGCTGGCGGAGACAATGAGCAGTTCTTC | CASSARGGWRAGGDNEQFF
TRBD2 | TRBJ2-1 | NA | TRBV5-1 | TGCGCCAGCAGCTGGTCGGGACTAGCGACCATTTACAATGAGCAGTTCTTC | CASSWSGLATIYNEQFF
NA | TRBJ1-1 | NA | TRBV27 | TGTGCCAGCAGTTTATCAGTCCCGGGGTCGGGCACTGAGGCTTTCTTT | CASSLSVPGSGTEAFF
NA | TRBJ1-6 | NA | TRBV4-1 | TGCGCCAGCAGCCAAGATAGAGGACAGTCGAATTCACCCCTCCACTTT | CASSQDRGQSNSPLHF
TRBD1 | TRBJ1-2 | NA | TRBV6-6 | TGTGCCAGCAGTAGGGACAGGGGCGGGGGGGGCTACACCTTC | CASSRDRGGGGYTF
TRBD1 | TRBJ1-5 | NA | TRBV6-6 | TGTGCCAGCAGTCCCGGGACAGGTAATCAGCCCCAGCATTTT | CASSPGTGNQPQHF
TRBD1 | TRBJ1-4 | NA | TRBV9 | TGTGCCAGCAGCGACCTGACAGGGGGTGAAAAACTGTTTTTT | CASSDLTGGEKLFF
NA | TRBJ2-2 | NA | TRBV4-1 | TGCGCCAGCGGAAGGGGTCCAACCGGGGAGCTGTTTTTT | CASGRGPTGELFF
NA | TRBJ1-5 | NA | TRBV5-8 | TGCGCCAGCAGCCAAGTATTGGCAGGGAATCAGCCCCAGCATTTT | CASSQVLAGNQPQHF
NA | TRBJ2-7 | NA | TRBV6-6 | TGTGCCAGCAGCCAGGGACATACAAGCTCCTACGAGCAGTACTTC | CASSQGHTSSYEQYF
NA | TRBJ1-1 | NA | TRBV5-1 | TGCGCCAGCAGTCAGTGGACAGAGACTTGGAACACTGAAGCTTTCTTT | CASSQWTETWNTEAFF
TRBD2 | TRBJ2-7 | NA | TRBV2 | TGTGCCAGCGGGGTGGACGGGGGGGCCTACGAGCAGTACTTC | CASGVDGGAYEQYF
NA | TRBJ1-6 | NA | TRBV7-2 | TGTGCCAGCAGCTTAGGGCAGAGCTACTATAATTCCCCCCTCCACTTT | CASSLGQSYYNSPLHF
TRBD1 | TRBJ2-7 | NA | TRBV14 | TGTGCCAGCAGCGGAGAGGGGGCCGAGGTGTACTTC | CASSGEGAEVYF
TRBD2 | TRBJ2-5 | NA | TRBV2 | TGTGCCAGCAGTGTGGTTAGCGGGGGGCCCTCGGACCCCCAAGAGACCCAGTACTTC | CASSVVSGGPSDPQETQYF
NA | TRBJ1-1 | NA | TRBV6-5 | TGTGCCAGCAGTTCTATCGCGTGGAACACTGAAGCTTTCTTT | CASSSIAWNTEAFF
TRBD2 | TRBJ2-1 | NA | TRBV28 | TGTGCCAGCAGCCATCCCTACCCTAGCGGGGGGTCTCCCTCCTACAATGAGCAGTTCTTC | CASSHPYPSGGSPSYNEQFF
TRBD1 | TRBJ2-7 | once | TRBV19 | TGTGCCACCGCACAGGGGACCCACGAGCAGTACTTC | CATAQGTHEQYF
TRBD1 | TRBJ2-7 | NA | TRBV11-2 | TGTGCCAGCAGCTTAGAGACAGGGATCTCCTACGAGCAGTACTTC | CASSLETGISYEQYF
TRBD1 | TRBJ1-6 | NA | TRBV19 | TGTGCCAGTAGTATATGGACAGGGGGCACGTATTCACCCCTCCACTTT | CASSIWTGGTYSPLHF
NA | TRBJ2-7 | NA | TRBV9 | TGTGCCAGCAGCCAGGGTGTTTCCTACGAGCAGTACTTC | CASSQGVSYEQYF
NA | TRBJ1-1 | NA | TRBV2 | TGTGCCAGTACAGGGCCAATGAACACTGAAGCTTTCTTT | CASTGPMNTEAFF
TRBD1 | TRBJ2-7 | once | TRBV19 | TGTGCCGGGGACAGGGCTTCCTACGAGCAGTACTTC | CAGDRASYEQYF
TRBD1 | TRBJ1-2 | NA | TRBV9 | TGTGCCAGCAGCGGGACGGGGACAGGGGGTTTTTACGGTGGCTACACCTTC | CASSGTGTGGFYGGYTF
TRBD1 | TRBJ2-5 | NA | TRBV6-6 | TGTGCCAGCTACGACCCGGACAGGGCCCAAGAGACCCAGTACTTC | CASYDPDRAQETQYF
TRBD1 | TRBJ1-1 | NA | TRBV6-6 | TGTGCCAGCAGCGGGACAGATGAAGCTTTCTTT | CASSGTDEAFF
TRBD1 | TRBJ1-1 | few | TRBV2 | TGTGCCAGCAGCCGGACAGGGAGAGACACTGAAGCTTTCTTT | CASSRTGRDTEAFF
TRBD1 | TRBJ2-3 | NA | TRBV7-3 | TGTGCCAGCAGCGCTACAGGGGTAGGGACAGATACGCAGTATTTT | CASSATGVGTDTQYF
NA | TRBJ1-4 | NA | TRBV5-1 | TGCGCCAGCAGCTTGGCGGACAGCGGTACAACTAATGAAAAACTGTTTTTT | CASSLADSGTTNEKLFF
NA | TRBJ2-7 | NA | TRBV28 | TGTGCCAGCAGTTTGGGCGCGAGCTCCTACGAGCAGTACTTC | CASSLGASSYEQYF
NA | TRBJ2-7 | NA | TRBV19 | TGTGCCAGTAGTCCTCCCTACGAGCAGTACTTC | CASSPPYEQYF
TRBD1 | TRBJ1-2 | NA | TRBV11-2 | TGTGCCAGCAGACCACAGGGGACCTATGGCTACACCTTC | CASRPQGTYGYTF
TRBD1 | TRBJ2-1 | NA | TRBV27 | TGTGCCAGCAGTCCCGGGACAGGTTTCAATGAGCAGTTCTTC | CASSPGTGFNEQFF
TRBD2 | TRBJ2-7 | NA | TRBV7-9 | TGTGCCAGCAGCTCCGGGACTAGCGGGGGTCCATCCTACGAGCAGTACTTC | CASSSGTSGGPSYEQYF
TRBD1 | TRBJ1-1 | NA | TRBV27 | TGTGCCAGCAGTTGGACAGGGGCGAACACTGAAGCTTTCTTT | CASSWTGANTEAFF
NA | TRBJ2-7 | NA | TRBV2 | TGTGCCAGCAGCCCATCCGTGAGCTACGAGCAGTACTTC | CASSPSVSYEQYF
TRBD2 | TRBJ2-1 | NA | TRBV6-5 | TGTGCCAGCAGTTTAGCGGGGAACAATGAGCAGTTCTTC | CASSLAGNNEQFF
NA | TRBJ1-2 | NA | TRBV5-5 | TGTGCCAGCAGCTTAGAGGGGGATGACTATGGCTACACCTTC | CASSLEGDDYGYTF